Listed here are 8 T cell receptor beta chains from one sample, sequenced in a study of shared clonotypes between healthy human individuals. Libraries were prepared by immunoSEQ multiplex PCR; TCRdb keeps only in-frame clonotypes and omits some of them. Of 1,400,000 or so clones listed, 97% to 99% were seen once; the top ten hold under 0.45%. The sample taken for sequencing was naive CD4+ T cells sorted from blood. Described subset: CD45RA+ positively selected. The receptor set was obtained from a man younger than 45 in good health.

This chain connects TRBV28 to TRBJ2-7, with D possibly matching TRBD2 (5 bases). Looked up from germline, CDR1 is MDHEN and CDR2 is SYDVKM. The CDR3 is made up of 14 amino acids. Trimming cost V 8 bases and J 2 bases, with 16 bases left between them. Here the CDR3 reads CASGSATTTYEQYF. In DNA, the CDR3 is TGTGCCAGCGGATCGGCGACTACTACCTACGAGCAGTACTTC.

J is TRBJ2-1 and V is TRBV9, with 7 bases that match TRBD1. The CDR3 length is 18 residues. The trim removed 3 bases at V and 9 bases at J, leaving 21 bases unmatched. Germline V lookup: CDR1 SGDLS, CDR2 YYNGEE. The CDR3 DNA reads TGTGCCAGCAGCGCACAGGCCTTTAGGGGGCTATATAACTGTGAGCAGTTCTTC. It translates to CASSAQAFRGLYNCEQFF.

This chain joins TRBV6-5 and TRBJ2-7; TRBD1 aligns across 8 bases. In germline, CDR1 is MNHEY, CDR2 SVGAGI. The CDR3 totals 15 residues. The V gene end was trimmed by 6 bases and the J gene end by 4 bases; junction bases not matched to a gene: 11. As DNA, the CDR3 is TGTGCCAGCAGACTTGGACAGGGAGGATCGTACGAGCAGTACTTC. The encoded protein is CASRLGQGGSYEQYF.

The chain's CDR3 is CASSLGTRVEDQIYGYTF. CDR3 DNA sequence: TGCGCCAGCAGCTTGGGGACCCGGGTCGAGGACCAGATATATGGCTACACCTTC. The rearrangement joins TRBV5-1 to TRBJ1-2; D gene unclear. V lost 0 bases and J lost 5, with 23 bases in between. The CDR3 extends over 18 amino acids. Per germline, CDR1 SGHRS and CDR2 YFSETQ. Using reference TRBV5-1 and TRBJ1-2 for the parts outside the CDR3, the full variable domain is KAGVTQTPRYLIKTRGQQVTLSCSPISGHRSVSWYQQTPGQGLQFLFEYFSETQRNKGNFPGRFSGRQFSNSRSEMNVSTLELGDSALYLCASSLGTRVEDQIYGYTFGSGTRLTVV.

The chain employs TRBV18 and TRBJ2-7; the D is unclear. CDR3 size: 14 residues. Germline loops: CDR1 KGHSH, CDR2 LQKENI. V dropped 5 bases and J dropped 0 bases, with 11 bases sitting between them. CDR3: CASSSTLGSYEQYF. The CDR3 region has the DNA TGTGCCAGCTCATCTACACTGGGCTCCTACGAGCAGTACTTC.

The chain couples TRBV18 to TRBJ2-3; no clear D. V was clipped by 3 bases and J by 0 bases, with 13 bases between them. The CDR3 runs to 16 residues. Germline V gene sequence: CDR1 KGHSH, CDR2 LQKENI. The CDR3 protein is CASSPLSRSSTDTQYF. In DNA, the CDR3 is TGTGCCAGCTCACCCCTCTCCAGGAGCAGCACAGATACGCAGTATTTT.

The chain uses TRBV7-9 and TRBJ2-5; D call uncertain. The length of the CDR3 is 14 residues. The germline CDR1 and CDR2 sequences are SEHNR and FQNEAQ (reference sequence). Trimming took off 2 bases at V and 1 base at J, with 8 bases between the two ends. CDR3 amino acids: CASSLPGSQETQYF. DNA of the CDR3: TGTGCCAGCAGCTTACCTGGCAGCCAAGAGACCCAGTACTTC.

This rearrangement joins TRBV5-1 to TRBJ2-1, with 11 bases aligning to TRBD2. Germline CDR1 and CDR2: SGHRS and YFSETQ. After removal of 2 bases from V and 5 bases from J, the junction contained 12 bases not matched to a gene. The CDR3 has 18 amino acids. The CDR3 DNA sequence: TGCGCCAGCAGCTTTACTAGCGGGAGATCCCCCCCCAACAATGAGCAGTTCTTC. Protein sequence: CASSFTSGRSPPNNEQFF.